These 16 T cell receptor beta chains were sequenced from one sample in a study of shared clonotypes between healthy human individuals. Libraries were prepared by immunoSEQ multiplex PCR; TCRdb keeps only in-frame clonotypes and omits some of them. The sample contains more than 1.2 million clones, about 98.5% of which appear only once. What was sequenced was naive CD4+ T cells sorted from blood. Subset given: CD45RA+ positively selected. The receptors were gathered from a man aged 30-40 years in good health.

Turning to this clone: Other DNA sequences within the sample encode an identical CDR3. The chain couples TRBV18 to TRBJ2-2, with D unresolved. The CDR3 spans 14 residues. V lost 5 bases and J lost 1, with 8 bases in between. Germline values: CDR1 KGHSH, CDR2 LQKENI. The DNA of the CDR3 is TGTGCCAGCTCAGGCGGCCTGAACACCGGGGAGCTGTTTTTT. It specifies CASSGGLNTGELFF. The variable domain in full, completed from reference TRBV18 and TRBJ2-2, reads NAGVMQNPRHLVRRRGQEARLRCSPMKGHSHVYWYRQLPEEGLKFMVYLQKENIIDESGMPKERFSAEFPKEGPSILRIQQVVRGDSAAYFCASSGGLNTGELFFGEGSRLTVL.

The rearrangement uses TRBV27 and TRBJ2-3; D is possibly TRBD1 or TRBD2 (5 bases each). Germline V lookup: CDR1 MNHEY, CDR2 SMNVEV (reference sequence). The CDR3 is 16 residues long. The V end lost 5 bases, the J end lost 4 bases, and 19 bases lay between the germline ends. The CDR3 spells CASSDRDRGPPDTQYF. CDR3 nucleotides: TGTGCCAGCAGTGACCGGGACCGTGGGCCCCCAGATACGCAGTATTTT.

The chain couples TRBV18 to TRBJ1-3, with a possible D match to TRBD1 (5 bases). Between the trimmed V and J ends, which lost 2 bases and 4 bases, there was a span of 9 bases. Germline CDR1 is KGHSH and CDR2 is LQKENI. This CDR3 has 14 amino acids. The CDR3 here is CASSPDSWGNTIYF. CDR3 in DNA: TGTGCCAGCTCACCAGACAGTTGGGGAAACACCATATATTTT.

The chain links TRBV27 to TRBJ1-5; TRBD1 aligns across 9 bases. V shed 6 bases, J shed 3 bases, and the junction held 9 bases outside the gene matches. Germline lookup yields CDR1 MNHEY and CDR2 SMNVEV (reference sequence). The CDR3 covers 16 residues. The CDR3 DNA is TGTGCCAGCAGACCCACCGGGACAGGGAACAATCAGCCCCAGCATTTT. Translating gives CASRPTGTGNNQPQHF.

This chain uses TRBV5-4 with TRBJ1-5; 7 bases are a match to TRBD1. In germline, CDR1 is SGHNT, CDR2 YYREEE (reference sequence). This CDR3 region has 14 residues. V shed 1 base and J 6 bases; nucleotides not matched to a gene: 4. The CDR3 sequence is CASSLQGGGQPQHF. CDR3 nucleotide sequence: TGTGCCAGCAGCTTGCAGGGGGGGGGTCAGCCCCAGCATTTT.

The rearrangement links TRBV29-1 to TRBJ1-3, with unresolved D. Germline CDR1 is SQVTM and CDR2 is ANQGSEA. This CDR3 contains 13 residues. The V end was cut by 2 bases, the J end by 0 bases, with 5 bases between. The CDR3: CSVEKDSGNTIYF. CDR3 sequence (DNA): TGCAGCGTTGAAAAGGACTCTGGAAACACCATATATTTT.

The chain has TRBV9 and TRBJ2-5; TRBD1 or TRBD2 may be the D gene (7 bases each). The length of the CDR3 is 16 residues. CDR1 is SGDLS, CDR2 YYNGEE, per germline. V was shortened by 0 bases and J by 5 bases, with 17 bases between the two germline ends. This CDR3 reads CASSVEETGRGETQYF. CDR3 nucleotide sequence: TGTGCCAGCAGCGTAGAGGAGACAGGGAGGGGGGAGACCCAGTACTTC.

This chain links TRBV30 with TRBJ2-1; TRBD2 matches at 15 bases. CDR1 and CDR2 from the germline V gene are GTSNPN and SVGIG (reference sequence). The CDR3 extends over 18 amino acids. V dropped 4 bases and J dropped 0; count of bases not matched to a gene: 7. CDR3 nucleotide sequence: TGTGCCTGGAAAGGGACTAGCGGGAGGACGAGCTCCTACAATGAGCAGTTCTTC. As protein: CAWKGTSGRTSSYNEQFF.

V and J are TRBV12-2 and TRBJ2-2; the table names TRBD1, a call not compared with the DNA. TRBV12-2 counts as a pseudogene. The CDR3 covers 17 residues. CDR3 DNA: TGTGCAAGTCGCTTAGCCTCCGGGACAGACAACACCGGGGAGCTGTTTTTT. It yields the protein CASRLASGTDNTGELFF.

Remarks on this clone: Other DNA sequences from this sample encode an identical CDR3 as well. V and J are TRBV29-1 and TRBJ1-1; D is uncertain. The CDR3 is made up of 10 amino acids. The V and J ends lost 6 bases and 1 base respectively, with 3 bases between them. Germline assignment: CDR1 SQVTM and CDR2 ANQGSEA. Here the CDR3 DNA reads TGCAGCGTCCAGAACACTGAAGCTTTCTTT. This translates into CSVQNTEAFF.

This clone has a single count. V usage is TRBV10-3 and J usage is TRBJ2-1; the D call may be TRBD1 or TRBD2 (5 bases each). Trimming cost V 5 bases and J 15 bases, with 17 bases left between them. This CDR3 is 12 amino acids long. Germline CDR1 and CDR2: ENHRY and SYGVKD. The CDR3 sequence is CAISSTGTAGFF. The CDR3 DNA reads as TGTGCCATCAGTTCCACCGGGACCGCTGGGTTCTTC.

The chain recombines TRBV7-2 with TRBJ2-4; possibly TRBD1 for D (5 bases). Germline V CDR1 and CDR2: SGHTA, FQGNSA. Trimming removed 7 bases at V and 0 bases at J, with 13 bases between. The CDR3 runs 15 residues. The CDR3 region has the DNA TGTGCCAGCACGAAGGGGAACCTAGCCAAAAACATTCAGTACTTC. It translates to CASTKGNLAKNIQYF.

The genes are TRBV5-4 and TRBJ1-2; 7 bases line up with TRBD1. V was pared by 6 bases and J by 4 bases, with 9 bases of the junction left unmatched. CDR1 is SGHNT and CDR2 is YYREEE in the germline V gene (reference sequence). This CDR3 spans 14 amino acids. The CDR3 region has the DNA TGTGCCAGCACCTGGAGGGGGCCGTCCTATGGCTACACCTTC. This sequence encodes CASTWRGPSYGYTF.

The CDR3 is CAYRTSGQYNEQFF. The CDR3 DNA sequence: TGTGCCTACCGGACTAGCGGGCAATACAATGAGCAGTTCTTC. This chain links TRBV30 with TRBJ2-1; 11 bases are shared with TRBD2. The CDR3 sequence is 14 residues long. CDR1 and CDR2 (germline): GTSNPN, SVGIG (reference sequence). The ends lost 7 bases at V and 4 bases at J; junction bases unmatched: 6.

The rearrangement joins TRBV28 to TRBJ1-5, with D unresolved. V was cut by 3 bases and J by 0 bases, with 6 bases left in between. Germline loops: CDR1 MDHEN, CDR2 SYDVKM. The CDR3 totals 14 residues. CDR3 sequence reads: CASSFGFSNQPQHF. CDR3 DNA sequence: TGTGCCAGCAGTTTCGGTTTTAGCAATCAGCCCCAGCATTTT.

The rearrangement uses TRBV6-1 and TRBJ2-7; 7 bases fit TRBD1. The germline V gene has CDR1 MNHNS and CDR2 SASEGT. Unmatched junction bases numbered 4, after V lost 2 bases and J lost 0 bases. The CDR3 covers 15 residues. The CDR3: CASSEQGQSSYEQYF. In DNA form, the CDR3 reads TGTGCCAGCAGTGAACAGGGACAGAGCTCCTACGAGCAGTACTTC.